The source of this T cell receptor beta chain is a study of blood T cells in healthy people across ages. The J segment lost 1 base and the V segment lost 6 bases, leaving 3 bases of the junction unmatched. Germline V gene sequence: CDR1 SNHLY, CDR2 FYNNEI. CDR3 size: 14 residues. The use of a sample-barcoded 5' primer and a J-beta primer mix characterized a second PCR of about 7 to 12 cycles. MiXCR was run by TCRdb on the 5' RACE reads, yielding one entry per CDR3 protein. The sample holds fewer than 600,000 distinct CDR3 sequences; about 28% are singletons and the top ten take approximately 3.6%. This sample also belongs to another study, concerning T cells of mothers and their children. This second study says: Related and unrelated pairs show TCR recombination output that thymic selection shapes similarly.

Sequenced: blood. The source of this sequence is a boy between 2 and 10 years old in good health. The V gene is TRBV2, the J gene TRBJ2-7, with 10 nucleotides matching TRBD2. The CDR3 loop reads CASRRLAGSYEQYF. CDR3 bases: TGTGCCAGCAGGCGACTAGCGGGTTCCTACGAGCAGTACTTC.